This T cell receptor (beta chain) was identified during a study of blood T cells in healthy people across ages. Across the whole study: Through template switching, about one barcoded beta molecule was captured per two T cells, as measured in model experiments.

Study results and limitations: Any changes in expanded clonotypes were possibly confounded, as donor CMV status remained unknown.

Primed by a sample-barcoded 5' primer and a J-beta primer mix, a second PCR proceeded for roughly 7 to 11 cycles. All samples yielded 2.5 million or more CDR3-containing paired-end reads. In TCRdb, the 5' RACE reads were re-called with MiXCR into one record per CDR3 protein. The table includes about 680,000 distinct CDR3 sequences, 45% to 50% detected once. CDR1 SEHNR and CDR2 FQNEAQ come from the germline V gene (reference sequence). CDR3 length equals 14 residues. V gave up 4 bases and J gave up 5 bases, with 12 bases separating them. The authors extracted at least 6 micrograms of total RNA per sample. Comment on this clonotype: The antigen is unknown.

The TCR sequence derives from a woman aged 60-75 years in good health. The gene calls are TRBV7-9 and TRBJ2-1, with D hard to call. Sequenced sample: blood. The CDR3 is CASSSHLENNEQFF. The CDR3 DNA follows: TGTGCCAGCAGCTCTCACTTAGAGAACAATGAGCAGTTCTTC.